This T cell receptor (beta chain) was identified during a study of identical twins (dated by TCRdb to the mid-2010s). In the study overall: To test whether fetal clonotypes persist, this study deep-sequenced TCR alpha and beta repertoires from monozygotic twins, from unrelated adults of various ages, and from cord blood. To rule out contamination, replicate twin experiments were performed at different times with different library preparation protocols.

For this clonotype: Its antigen specificity is not known. Within one base of it there is no much larger clone, and no base qualities were kept.

Results the study describes overall, beyond this receptor: Fewer insertions were carried by abundant cord blood beta clonotypes; a weaker similar trend was observed in young adult naive repertoires, while no such trend was observed in memory repertoires. Excess twin sharing in beta out-of-frame sequences was weaker because fewer shared sequences lowered the signal-to-noise ratio. Conclusions relied on cross-sectional statistical analysis, since the same donors could not be followed over many years. Out-of-frame TCR alpha sharing in monozygotic twins was systematically underestimated by recombination models, whereas sharing between unrelated individuals was in agreement with the recombination models. Compared with coincidental sharing between unrelated individuals, out-of-frame TCR alpha sequences shared between twins had an excess of sequences with low generation probability. Zero-insertion analyses could be partly confounded by invariant T cells such as MAIT and iNKT, though diverse VJ usage argued against such confounding for most clonotypes.

The method behind the library was 5' RACE. Sequenced on an Illumina HiSeq 2000. Template switching introduced a universal primer binding site; the final cDNA contained a unique molecular identifier, enabling accurate counting of TCR cDNA molecules. Specific primers in the conserved constant-segment region were used to synthesize first-strand cDNA for the TCR alpha and beta chains. To control for contamination, every cDNA library was double barcoded, receiving both a SMART-Mk sample barcode and Illumina barcodes. TruSeq adapter sequences, together with Illumina sample barcodes, were added in two successive PCR steps. The Illumina HiSeq platform was used with custom primers to sequence TCR alpha and beta cDNA libraries. The published analysis was carried out like this. Raw reads were processed with MiGEC to extract unique molecular identifiers, and MiXCR was used to determine CDR3 positions. Recombination models were inferred per individual with the repgenHMM and IGoR tools using an EM algorithm. The analysis of shared clonotypes was done with the tcR package in R, with sharing normalized by the product of cloneset sizes. Out-of-frame nonproductive sequences were analyzed to study raw recombination free of thymic and clonal selection effects. Clones were called with MiXCR by TCRdb after fastp trimmed the public reads at Q25, and only in-frame beta chains were retained. Rows merge per CDR3 protein into single entries with the most common DNA and genes. TCRdb's processing, not the authors' own work, is the source of the V and J calls. This sample lists 1.5 million or so distinct CDR3 sequences; around 33% were detected once. The ten largest clones add up to about 0.25% of the sample.

All donors were healthy Caucasians. The CDR3, cysteine through phenylalanine, is 15 amino acids long. The kept DNA is CDR3 alone, 45 bases in frame from the first base. V gives up 5 bases and J gives up 0 bases, and the segment between their germline ends measures 11 bases. From the germline V gene, CDR1 is SGHTA and CDR2 is FQGNSA. This sequence uses TRBV7-2 and TRBJ2-1, with the D gene not confidently named. This sequence was found in a newborn girl in good health. Sequencing was performed on cord blood. The CDR3 loop reads CASSQYSASYNEQFF. Read as DNA, the sequence is TGTGCCAGCAGCCAATACTCTGCCTCCTACAATGAGCAGTTCTTC.